These 28 T cell receptor beta chains share one sample of origin, sequenced in a study of neurological immune-mediated disorders (dated by TCRdb to about 2019). Libraries were prepared through 5' RACE. This sample was sequenced with an Illumina HiSeq 2500. TCRdb applied fastp at Q25 and MiXCR to the public reads, then kept only in-frame beta chains. Every CDR3 protein is listed once, alongside the most common genes and DNA of its rows. The sample has roughly 49,000 distinct CDR3 sequences on record, approximately 12% of them singletons. The ten largest clones add up to around 8.8% of the sample. The time point label for this specimen denotes: longitudinal time-point 3. The sequenced sample was PBMCs. These receptors were obtained from a male donor with HTLV-1-associated myelopathy (HAM/TSP).

J is TRBJ1-6 and V is TRBV12-3 or TRBV12-4; D not certain. The CDR3 consists of 12 residues. Deletions cut 9 bases from V and 7 bases from J, with 10 bases between. CDR3 loop: CASGSRNSPLHF. The CDR3, as DNA: TGTGCCAGTGGCAGTCGCAATTCACCCCTCCACTTT.

This clonotype came up a few times. The CDR3 nucleotides are TGCAGTGCTAGAGGCGTAGCCAAAAACATTCAGTACTTC. This gives the protein CSARGVAKNIQYF. The chain has TRBV20-1 and TRBJ2-4, with D hard to call. Per germline, CDR1 DFQATT and CDR2 SNEGSKA (reference sequence). Between the trimmed V and J ends, which lost 1 base and 0 bases, there was a span of 4 bases. CDR3 length: 13 amino acids.

This clonotype occurred many times. The chain has TRBV12-3 or TRBV12-4 and TRBJ1-5; the D is unclear. V dropped 6 bases and J dropped 4 bases, with 10 bases sitting between them. CDR3 length: 13 amino acids. CDR3 sequence (DNA): TGTGCCAGCAGCCCTGGAGATAATCAGCCCCAGCATTTT. The encoded protein is CASSPGDNQPQHF.

This clonotype was seen at least ten times. In DNA, the CDR3 is TGTGCCAGCAGTTGGACAGGAACAAATGAAAAACTGTTTTTT. It yields the protein CASSWTGTNEKLFF. This chain uses TRBV12-3 or TRBV12-4 with TRBJ1-4; 7 positions match TRBD1. V shed 4 bases and J 5 bases; nucleotides not matched to a gene: 4. The length of the CDR3 is 14 residues.

This clonotype turned up a few times. This sequence joins TRBV7-3 and TRBJ2-3; D possibly corresponds to TRBD2 (5 bases). V was pared by 1 base and J by 1 base, with 9 bases between. Germline values: CDR1 SGHTA, CDR2 FQGTGA. The CDR3 sequence is 15 residues long. CDR3 in DNA: TGTGCCAGCAGCTTAATGGCCGGGGGCACAGATACGCAGTATTTT. Translated, it gives CASSLMAGGTDTQYF. Supplemented by reference TRBV7-3 and TRBJ2-3, the full variable domain reads GAGVSQTPSNKVTEKGKYVELRCDPISGHTALYWYRQSLGQGPEFLIYFQGTGAADDSGLPNDRFFAVRPEGSVSTLKIQRTERGDSAVYLCASSLMAGGTDTQYFGPGTRLTVL.

This clonotype was seen repeatedly, ten times or more. V is TRBV5-6 and J is TRBJ2-5, with 7 nucleotides matching TRBD1. The CDR3 is made up of 16 amino acids. Germline assignment: CDR1 SGHDT and CDR2 YYEEEE. The V segment lost 4 bases and the J segment 5 bases; nucleotides outside the gene matches: 14. The CDR3 DNA sequence: TGTGCCAGCAGCGACCAGGACAGGTTGTATAGGGAGACCCAGTACTTC. Protein sequence: CASSDQDRLYRETQYF.

At least ten counts were recorded for this clonotype. The genes are TRBV20-1 and TRBJ2-4; no clear D. V lost 3 bases and J 3 bases, leaving 3 bases between the germline ends. There are 11 residues in the CDR3. CDR1 and CDR2 (germline): DFQATT, SNEGSKA (reference sequence). The DNA of the CDR3 is TGCAGTGCTAGTATCAAAAACATTCAGTACTTC. Protein: CSASIKNIQYF.

This clonotype was observed at least ten times. This rearrangement joins TRBV27 to TRBJ1-6; D call uncertain. Trimming stripped 3 bases from V and 10 bases from J, with 13 bases between. The CDR3 length is 14 residues. Germline-derived CDR1 and CDR2 are MNHEY and SMNVEV (reference sequence). This chain's CDR3 is CASSFSRPESPLHF. CDR3 DNA sequence: TGTGCCAGCAGTTTTTCCCGGCCTGAGTCACCCCTCCACTTT.

This clonotype was recorded many times. This chain joins TRBV11-2 and TRBJ2-3, with D possibly matching TRBD2 (6 bases). Trimming stripped 5 bases from V and 6 bases from J, with 15 bases between. The CDR3 spans 14 residues. Germline V lookup: CDR1 SGHAT, CDR2 FQNNGV. The CDR3 DNA is TGTGCCAGCAGCACCGGGACTCCGGCGGATACGCAGTATTTT. Translating gives CASSTGTPADTQYF.

This clonotype is judged medium-sized (0.01 to 0.1%). The chain has TRBV7-3 and TRBJ2-5; 10 nucleotides match TRBD1. Germline CDR1 reads SGHTA; CDR2 reads FQGTGA. V was clipped by 2 bases and J by 1 base; unmatched bases: 4. The CDR3 is 16 residues long. The CDR3 is CASSLAGQGGQETQYF. Here the CDR3 DNA reads TGTGCCAGCAGCTTAGCAGGACAGGGGGGCCAAGAGACCCAGTACTTC.

This clonotype was detected ten times or more. V gene TRBV14 combines with J gene TRBJ2-3; D is undetermined. The ends were cut back, 0 bases at V and 6 bases at J, with 13 bases in the middle. Germline V lookup: CDR1 SGHDN, CDR2 FVKESK. CDR3 length: 15 residues. As DNA, the CDR3 is TGTGCCAGCAGCCAAGATCGCGCCCGGATGGATACGCAGTATTTT. Translation gives CASSQDRARMDTQYF.

This clonotype was seen ten or more times. The genes are TRBV7-2 and TRBJ1-6; D might be TRBD1 (5 bases). V lost 7 bases and J 0 bases, leaving 25 bases between the germline ends. The length of the CDR3 is 20 residues. Per the germline V gene, CDR1 is SGHTA and CDR2 is FQGNSA. Here the CDR3 reads CASNITRELFSSSYNSPLHF. The CDR3 bases are TGTGCCAGCAACATAACCAGGGAACTTTTCTCGAGCTCCTATAATTCACCCCTCCACTTT.

This clonotype was counted at least ten times. This chain joins TRBV5-1 and TRBJ1-2, with no clear D. Germline loops: CDR1 SGHRS, CDR2 YFSETQ. Trimming shortened V by 4 bases and J by 0 bases, and 16 bases separated the two germline ends. This CDR3 has 16 amino acids. Written as DNA, the CDR3 is TGCGCCAGCAGCCCGACAAGCACCGGAGCTAACTATGGCTACACCTTC. Translated, it gives CASSPTSTGANYGYTF.

In this sample, this clonotype turned up many times. One junction end disagrees with the germline gene, perhaps due to a read error. V gene TRBV12-3 or TRBV12-4 combines with J gene TRBJ1-5; 9 bases map to TRBD1. CDR3 length: 15 residues. In nucleotides, the CDR3 is TGTGCCAGCAGCTTAGGGGACAGGGGCAATCAGCCCCAGCATTTT. Translated, it gives CASSLGDRGNQPQHF.

This clonotype was observed at least ten times. The chain carries TRBV7-2 and TRBJ1-2; weak D call: TRBD1 (5 bases). CDR3 length: 15 residues. Trimming stripped 3 bases from V and 2 bases from J, with 13 bases between. CDR1 SGHTA and CDR2 FQGNSA come from the germline V gene. Here the CDR3 DNA reads TGTGCCAGCAGCTTCCCCCGGGGGGGGAACTATGGCTACACCTTC. Translation: CASSFPRGGNYGYTF.

As regards this clonotype: An end of the junction does not agree with germline; a read error may underlie this. This chain links TRBV6-6 with TRBJ1-3; TRBD1 might be the D (6 bases). This CDR3 has 14 residues. In germline, CDR1 is MNHNY, CDR2 SVGAGI (reference sequence). The CDR3 coding sequence is TGTGCCAGCAGGGACAGTGCTACCGGAAACAACATATATTTT. Translated: CASRDSATGNNIYF.

This clonotype showed up many times. The CDR3 is CASSHLARPDYEQYF. The CDR3 DNA reads TGTGCCAGCAGCCACCTAGCTCGGCCGGACTACGAGCAGTACTTC. The chain links TRBV4-2 to TRBJ2-7, with TRBD2 as a possible D gene (5 bases). V shed 3 bases and J shed 3 bases, with 15 bases lying between them. The CDR3 runs to 15 residues. Germline V gene lookup returns CDR1 LGHNA and CDR2 YNFKEQ.

The genes are TRBV7-2 and TRBJ1-4; D is possibly TRBD1 (6 bases). The CDR3 sequence is 14 residues long. In germline, CDR1 is SGHTA, CDR2 FQGNSA. Deletions cut 5 bases from V and 7 bases from J, with 14 bases between. The DNA for the CDR3 is TGTGCCAGCAGCCGGGGGGGGCAAGTTGAAAAACTGTTTTTT. The encoded protein is CASSRGGQVEKLFF.

The J gene is TRBJ1-1, the V gene TRBV6-5, with D unresolved. CDR3 length: 14 amino acids. CDR1 and CDR2 (germline): MNHEY, SVGAGI. V was shortened by 2 bases and J by 2 bases, with 9 bases between the two germline ends. Here the CDR3 DNA reads TGTGCCAGCAGTTACACCTTTAGTAACACTGAAGCTTTCTTT. As protein: CASSYTFSNTEAFF.

This clonotype was recorded many times. The rearrangement uses TRBV5-1 and TRBJ2-3, with 11 bases fitting TRBD2. V dropped 4 bases and J dropped 5; count of bases not matched to a gene: 6. CDR1 is SGHRS, CDR2 YFSETQ, per germline. The CDR3 sequence is 15 residues long. CDR3 amino acids: CASSSASGGRDTQYF. CDR3 nucleotide sequence: TGCGCCAGCAGCAGCGCTAGCGGGGGGCGAGATACGCAGTATTTT.

This clonotype was observed a few times. The chain couples TRBV20-1 to TRBJ1-5; D perhaps matches TRBD1 (6 bases). The CDR3 sequence is 14 residues long. Trimming took 4 bases from V and 5 from J, leaving 15 bases between them. Germline V lookup: CDR1 DFQATT, CDR2 SNEGSKA (reference sequence). The CDR3 is CSATPRTADQPQHF. CDR3 bases: TGCAGTGCTACACCTAGGACAGCTGATCAGCCCCAGCATTTT.

This clonotype was observed at least ten times. The rearrangement uses TRBV9 and TRBJ2-7; 8 bases agree with TRBD1. The CDR3 spans 14 residues. V lost 1 base, J lost 5 bases, and 5 bases stayed unmatched. In germline, CDR1 is SGDLS, CDR2 YYNGEE. CDR3 sequence (DNA): TGTGCCAGCAGCGTATTTGGACAGGGTAACGAGCAGTACTTC. This translates into CASSVFGQGNEQYF.

The chain carries TRBV5-1 and TRBJ2-7; TRBD2 is a possible D gene (6 bases). Germline CDR1 SGHRS, CDR2 YFSETQ. The V gene lost 0 bases and the J gene lost 5 bases, with 15 bases spanning the gap. The CDR3 contains 15 residues. The CDR3 protein is CASSLGSSGPDEQYF. For the CDR3, the DNA is TGCGCCAGCAGCTTGGGGAGTAGCGGCCCTGACGAGCAGTACTTC.

This clonotype was recorded at least ten times. The genes are TRBV28 and TRBJ2-2; D gene unclear. The CDR3 loop spans 13 amino acids. In germline, CDR1 is MDHEN, CDR2 SYDVKM. The V end lost 5 bases, the J end lost 8 bases, and 12 bases lay between the germline ends. In DNA, the CDR3 is TGTGCCAGCAGTCCCTTAGGATGGGGGGAGCTGTTTTTT. Residues: CASSPLGWGELFF.

This clonotype showed up many times. The chain employs TRBV6-5 and TRBJ2-7; D may correspond to TRBD1 or TRBD2 (5 bases each). This CDR3 spans 15 amino acids. Germline-derived CDR1 and CDR2 are MNHEY and SVGAGI. V gave up 6 bases and J gave up 7 bases, with 22 bases separating them. The chain's CDR3 is CASRVTGTTSGEQYF. The CDR3, as DNA: TGTGCCAGCAGGGTCACCGGGACCACGTCTGGGGAGCAGTACTTC.

This clonotype was recorded many times. The CDR3 nucleotides read TGTGCCAGCAGCCGCCGGCGAGAAGAGACCCAGTACTTC. This codes for CASSRRREETQYF. The rearrangement links TRBV7-2 to TRBJ2-5; D gene ambiguous. CDR3 length equals 13 residues. Germline V CDR1 and CDR2: SGHTA, FQGNSA. V was pared by 5 bases and J by 3 bases, with 10 bases between.

This clonotype was counted ten times or more. V gene TRBV7-9 combines with J gene TRBJ2-3; maybe TRBD2 (6 bases). Deletions cut 1 base from V and 2 bases from J, with 19 bases between. Germline values: CDR1 SEHNR, CDR2 FQNEAQ (reference sequence). The CDR3 is 18 residues long. CDR3 DNA sequence: TGTGCCAGCAGCTTAGGAGTAGCGGTAGTTTCGAACACAGATACGCAGTATTTT. This encodes CASSLGVAVVSNTDTQYF.

This clonotype has ten or more counts. The chain has TRBV20-1 and TRBJ1-2; unclear D gene. V dropped 0 bases and J dropped 4 bases, with 12 bases sitting between them. Germline assignment: CDR1 DFQATT and CDR2 SNEGSKA (reference sequence). The CDR3 has 14 residues. In DNA form, the CDR3 reads TGCAGTGCTAGAGATTTTCGAGGGAGCTATGGCTACACCTTC. It is translated as CSARDFRGSYGYTF.